These 17 T cell receptor beta chains were all obtained from the same sample, sequenced in a study of cytomegalovirus exposure and HLA in healthy donors. PCR amplification relied on 60 Vbeta primers (plus 13 Jbeta primers). Using immunoSEQ multiplex PCR, the repertoire was profiled, and TCRdb retains in-frame clones only, with some absent. The sample carries about 160,000 clones, approximately 80% recorded once. What was sequenced was PBMCs. These receptors originate from a woman between 40 and 50 years old in good health and CMV-seropositive.

This clone occurred a few times. The chain uses TRBV4-3 and TRBJ1-3; D is unclear. CDR3 length: 13 amino acids. V lost 1 base to trimming and J lost 8 bases, with 9 bases between them. Per germline, CDR1 LGHNA and CDR2 YSLEER. The CDR3 spells CASSQGLRDTIYF. Written as DNA, the CDR3 is TGCGCCAGCAGCCAAGGCCTGCGGGACACCATATATTTT.

This chain uses TRBV5-1 with TRBJ2-4, with D maybe TRBD2 (5 bases). From germline, CDR1 is SGHRS and CDR2 YFSETQ. V lost 1 base to trimming and J lost 6 bases, with 5 bases between them. The CDR3 extends over 12 amino acids. The CDR3 region has the DNA TGCGCCAGCAGCTTGCGGGGAAACATTCAGTACTTC. It is translated as CASSLRGNIQYF.

The chain employs TRBV28 and TRBJ1-2; maybe TRBD1 (5 bases). The germline gives CDR1 MDHEN, CDR2 SYDVKM. The V and J ends lost 6 bases and 4 bases respectively, with 15 bases between them. The CDR3 contains 14 residues. The CDR3 sequence: CASSKAGRIYGYTF. CDR3 nucleotide sequence: TGTGCCAGCAGCAAAGCGGGACGGATCTATGGCTACACCTTC.

The J gene is TRBJ2-1, the V gene TRBV11-2; D is perhaps TRBD2 (5 bases). Germline-derived CDR1 and CDR2 are SGHAT and FQNNGV. V was trimmed by 2 bases and J by 6 bases, leaving 5 bases between them. The CDR3 loop spans 12 amino acids. CDR3 in amino acids: CASSLLANEQFF. The CDR3, as DNA: TGTGCCAGCAGCTTACTAGCCAATGAGCAGTTCTTC.

This clone appeared a few times. The gene calls are TRBV5-6 and TRBJ2-7; weak D call: TRBD2 (5 bases). Germline values: CDR1 SGHDT, CDR2 YYEEEE. Trimming removed 3 bases at V and 3 bases at J, with 10 bases between. This CDR3 is built from 13 residues. The CDR3 DNA reads TGTGCCAGCAGCTCTGGGAGAATCTACGAGCAGTACTTC. Translated, it gives CASSSGRIYEQYF.

The chain recombines TRBV28 with TRBJ2-6; D is possibly TRBD1 (6 bases). The germline V gene encodes CDR1 MDHEN and CDR2 SYDVKM. Deletions cut 3 bases from V and 0 bases from J, with 27 bases between. The CDR3 covers 22 residues. DNA of the CDR3: TGTGCCAGCAGTTTCTCGATACCCCCCTCTCCAACGGACAGCTCTGGGGCCAACGTCCTGACTTTC. This codes for CASSFSIPPSPTDSSGANVLTF.

This clone was seen a handful of times. The chain couples TRBV6-5 to TRBJ2-1; D unresolved. Trimming cost V 3 bases and J 0 bases, with 12 bases left between them. CDR1 MNHEY and CDR2 SVGAGI come from the germline V gene. The CDR3 consists of 16 residues. This chain's CDR3 is CASSYTAASSYNEQFF. The CDR3 DNA reads TGTGCCAGCAGTTATACGGCGGCGAGCTCCTACAATGAGCAGTTCTTC.

V gene TRBV2 combines with J gene TRBJ1-5, with 11 bases matching TRBD1. Germline CDR1 reads SNHLY; CDR2 reads FYNNEI. With V trimmed by 6 bases and J by 7 bases, 8 bases remained unmatched. This CDR3 spans 15 amino acids. The CDR3 protein is CASRTGTGGGQPQHF. DNA for the CDR3: TGTGCCAGCAGGACAGGGACAGGGGGAGGACAGCCCCAGCATTTT.

This clone is a singleton in its sample. The gene calls are TRBV5-1 and TRBJ2-2, with a weak D call TRBD1 (5 bases). V was clipped by 5 bases and J by 3 bases, with 14 bases between them. CDR3 length: 15 residues. Germline CDR1 reads SGHRS; CDR2 reads YFSETQ. The CDR3 spells CASRSQGSDTGELFF. CDR3 sequence (DNA): TGCGCCAGCAGGTCCCAGGGATCGGACACCGGGGAGCTGTTTTTT. Full variable domain (outside the CDR3, taken from reference TRBV5-1 and TRBJ2-2): KAGVTQTPRYLIKTRGQQVTLSCSPISGHRSVSWYQQTPGQGLQFLFEYFSETQRNKGNFPGRFSGRQFSNSRSEMNVSTLELGDSALYLCASRSQGSDTGELFFGEGSRLTVL.

This chain uses TRBV2 with TRBJ2-1, with 7 positions matching TRBD2. This CDR3 region has 15 residues. V shed 7 bases, J shed 3 bases, and the junction held 9 bases outside the gene matches. CDR1 is SNHLY and CDR2 is FYNNEI in the germline V gene. CDR3 nucleotide sequence: TGTGCCAGCAAGGAGTGGGACTACATCTACAATGAGCAGTTCTTC. It encodes CASKEWDYIYNEQFF.

The genes are TRBV30 and TRBJ1-1; no clear D gene. The ends were cut back, 3 bases at V and 3 bases at J, with 8 bases in the middle. CDR1 GTSNPN and CDR2 SVGIG come from the germline V gene (reference sequence). The CDR3 spans 12 residues. The DNA for the CDR3 is TGTGCCTGGAGACCAGTTGACACTGAAGCTTTCTTT. It codes for CAWRPVDTEAFF.

CDR3 loop: CASSIVAARTDTQYF. The CDR3 DNA sequence: TGTGCCAGTAGTATAGTTGCGGCCCGCACAGATACGCAGTATTTT. This chain links TRBV19 with TRBJ2-3, with no clear D. V was clipped by 1 base and J by 1 base, with 9 bases between them. CDR1 is LNHDA and CDR2 is SQIVND in the germline V gene (reference sequence). The CDR3 has 15 amino acids.

The gene calls are TRBV6-5 and TRBJ2-2; the match to TRBD2 covers 7 bases. Germline V gene sequence: CDR1 MNHEY, CDR2 SVGAGI. V shed 5 bases and J 1 base; nucleotides not matched to a gene: 4. The CDR3 runs 15 residues. The CDR3 region has the DNA TGTGCCAGCAGTAGTGCGGGGGAGAACACCGGGGAGCTGTTTTTT. It translates to CASSSAGENTGELFF.

In this sample, this clone turned up once. The V gene is TRBV2, the J gene TRBJ1-3; the match to TRBD1 covers 7 bases. V lost 6 bases and J lost 12; bases outside the gene matches: 5. The length of the CDR3 is 11 residues. Germline values: CDR1 SNHLY, CDR2 FYNNEI. DNA for the CDR3: TGTGCCAGCAGCGAGGGGGCGCACATATATTTT. Its translation is CASSEGAHIYF. Full variable domain (rest looked up from reference TRBV2 and TRBJ1-3): EPEVTQTPSHQVTQMGQEVILRCVPISNHLYFYWYRQILGQKVEFLVSFYNNEISEKSEIFDDQFSVERPDGSNFTLKIRSTKLEDSAMYFCASSEGAHIYFGEGSWLTVV.

The chain is built from TRBV18 and TRBJ2-7, with D possibly matching TRBD1 (6 bases). V lost 3 bases to trimming and J lost 5 bases, with 14 bases between them. Per the germline V gene, CDR1 is KGHSH and CDR2 is LQKENI. This CDR3 is 14 amino acids long. CDR3 coding DNA: TGTGCCAGCTCACCCCCAGGGGTGAACGACGAGCAGTACTTC. Translation gives CASSPPGVNDEQYF.

The chain joins TRBV30 to TRBJ2-7; 9 nucleotides align to TRBD1. V was pared by 1 base and J by 6 bases, with 7 bases of the junction left unmatched. The CDR3 sequence is 14 residues long. Per the germline V gene, CDR1 is GTSNPN and CDR2 is SVGIG (reference sequence). The DNA for the CDR3 is TGTGCCTGGAGTGGGGACAGGGTTCGAGGCGAGCAGTACTTC. This gives the protein CAWSGDRVRGEQYF.

The rearrangement uses TRBV5-4 and TRBJ2-1, with 9 bases matching TRBD1. V gave up 2 bases and J gave up 8 bases; unmatched junction bases: 8. Germline CDR1 SGHNT, CDR2 YYREEE (reference sequence). The CDR3 is made up of 15 amino acids. The CDR3 spells CASSLGQGPLDEQFF. CDR3 coding DNA: TGTGCCAGCAGCTTAGGACAGGGGCCTTTGGATGAGCAGTTCTTC.